The rows below give T cell receptor beta chains drawn from one sample of a study of PD-L1 blockade in urothelial cancer. The method was immunoSEQ multiplex PCR; TCRdb's version includes in-frame clones alone and lacks a portion of them. The sample contains under 35,000 clones, about 90% of which appear only once. Here the sequenced sample was PBMCs, taken around atezolizumab (anti-PD-L1) treatment. The receptors derive from a man between 45 and 60 years old with urothelial cancer. CDR3s include the opening cysteine and the closing phenylalanine or tryptophan. Fields, in order: D gene, J gene, clone size, V gene, CDR3 protein, CDR3 DNA. A D gene is named only where the DNA matches it firmly. Clone size is shown for a subset of rows, as once, few, many or a class of expanded clone.

>-|TRBJ2-7|-|TRBV5-6
CASSPPGSGDYEQYF
TGTGCCAGCAGCCCCCCAGGTAGCGGAGATTACGAGCAGTACTTC
>-|TRBJ1-1|-|TRBV19
CASSLLGLGSPGGAEAFF
TGTGCCAGTAGTCTCCTGGGGCTAGGGTCCCCGGGGGGGGCTGAAGCTTTCTTT
>-|TRBJ2-7|-|TRBV16
CASAGSSYEQYF
TGTGCCAGCGCGGGGAGCTCCTACGAGCAGTACTTC
>TRBD1|TRBJ2-7|-|TRBV6-1
CASSDPPGTGANEQYF
TGTGCCAGCAGTGATCCCCCCGGGACAGGGGCTAACGAGCAGTACTTC
>TRBD1|TRBJ1-6|-|TRBV19
CASSNTGGASPLHF
TGTGCCAGTAGCAATACAGGGGGAGCTTCACCCCTCCACTTT
>-|TRBJ1-5|-|TRBV20-1
CSARSGQPQHF
TGCAGTGCTAGGTCCGGTCAGCCCCAGCATTTT
>TRBD1|TRBJ2-1|-|TRBV7-3
CASSLNPGQSRNEQFF
TGTGCCAGCAGCCTAAACCCGGGACAGAGCCGTAATGAGCAGTTCTTC
>TRBD2|TRBJ2-3|-|TRBV27
CASSPPGLAGNTDTQYF
TGTGCCAGCAGCCCACCGGGACTAGCGGGGAACACAGATACGCAGTATTTT
>-|TRBJ1-4|-|TRBV6-1
CASSERGEKLFF
TGTGCCAGCAGTGAACGCGGTGAAAAACTGTTTTTT
>TRBD2|TRBJ2-1|once|TRBV4-1
CASSQELGSGALRNNEQFF
TGCGCCAGCAGCCAAGAGTTGGGTAGCGGGGCCTTGAGGAACAATGAGCAGTTCTTC
>TRBD1|TRBJ1-4|-|TRBV9
CASSAGTVSNEKLFF
TGTGCCAGCAGCGCCGGGACAGTAAGCAATGAAAAACTGTTTTTT
>-|TRBJ1-1|-|TRBV5-6
CASSVGHLWRRTEAFF
TGTGCCAGCAGCGTAGGACATCTCTGGCGTCGGACTGAAGCTTTCTTT
>TRBD2|TRBJ2-1|-|TRBV27
CASTRAGGPNEQFF
TGTGCCAGCACCCGAGCGGGAGGGCCGAATGAGCAGTTCTTC
>-|TRBJ2-1|-|TRBV6-5
CASSLDTSANNEQFF
TGTGCCAGCAGCCTTGACACTTCGGCTAACAATGAGCAGTTCTTC
>-|TRBJ2-5|-|TRBV5-8
CASSLAGFQETQYF
TGTGCCAGCAGCTTGGCGGGTTTCCAAGAGACCCAGTACTTC